These T cell receptor beta chains were read from a single sample in a study of cytomegalovirus exposure and HLA in healthy donors. Sequencing used immunoSEQ multiplex PCR; TCRdb keeps in-frame clones, though not all of them. The sample shows some 140,000 clones, around 75% of them seen only once. Sequencing input: PBMCs. These receptors were obtained from a man aged 25 to 40 in good health and CMV-seropositive. The CDR3 runs from the conserved cysteine through the conserved F or W. D genes are given only for firm matches. Rows may omit the clone size; those that give it use once, few, many or a size class.

abundance: once
d_gene: TRBD2
v_gene: TRBV4-1
j_gene: TRBJ2-1
CDR3nt: TGCGCCAGCAGCCACTCAGCGGGAGCAAATGAGCAGTTCTTC
CDR3aa: CASSHSAGANEQFF

abundance: NA
d_gene: NA
v_gene: TRBV6-5
j_gene: TRBJ1-2
CDR3nt: TGTGCCAGCAGACCACAGGCAAACTATGGCTACACCTTC
CDR3aa: CASRPQANYGYTF

abundance: NA
d_gene: NA
v_gene: TRBV19
j_gene: TRBJ2-1
CDR3nt: TGTGCCAGTAGTCCTAGCGTGAGCTCCTACAATGAGCAGTTCTTC
CDR3aa: CASSPSVSSYNEQFF

abundance: few
d_gene: NA
v_gene: TRBV7-9
j_gene: TRBJ2-5
CDR3nt: TGTGCCAGCAGCTTAGCCCTTCGGCGGTACCAAGAGACCCAGTACTTC
CDR3aa: CASSLALRRYQETQYF

abundance: NA
d_gene: TRBD1
v_gene: TRBV19
j_gene: TRBJ1-2
CDR3nt: TGTGCCAGTAGAGTCCTTGAGGACAGGGGTAATGGCTACACCTTC
CDR3aa: CASRVLEDRGNGYTF

abundance: few
d_gene: TRBD1
v_gene: TRBV25-1
j_gene: TRBJ1-2
CDR3nt: TGTGCCAGCAGTGAAATACTCCGGGACAGTCCCTCCGAAGGGGGCTACACCTTC
CDR3aa: CASSEILRDSPSEGGYTF

abundance: NA
d_gene: TRBD1
v_gene: TRBV11-2
j_gene: TRBJ1-2
CDR3nt: TGTGCCAGCAGCTCACCGGGACAGGGGGCCTATGGCTACACCTTC
CDR3aa: CASSSPGQGAYGYTF

abundance: NA
d_gene: NA
v_gene: TRBV6-5
j_gene: TRBJ2-3
CDR3nt: TGTGCCAGCAGTTACTCGAGCAGGGCTGATACGCAGTATTTT
CDR3aa: CASSYSSRADTQYF

abundance: NA
d_gene: NA
v_gene: TRBV11-1
j_gene: TRBJ1-2
CDR3nt: TGTGCCAGCAGCCCGGGAGAAGGATTTTATGGCTACACCTTC
CDR3aa: CASSPGEGFYGYTF

abundance: NA
d_gene: TRBD2
v_gene: TRBV5-4
j_gene: TRBJ2-5
CDR3nt: TGTGCCAGCAGCTTGGAGACTAGCGGAGAGACCCAGTACTTC
CDR3aa: CASSLETSGETQYF

abundance: few
d_gene: TRBD1
v_gene: TRBV18
j_gene: TRBJ1-5
CDR3nt: TGTGCCAGCTCACCGGATACAGGGGTGGTCCAGCCCCAGCATTTT
CDR3aa: CASSPDTGVVQPQHF

abundance: NA
d_gene: NA
v_gene: TRBV18
j_gene: TRBJ1-2
CDR3nt: TGTGCCAGCTCACCCTCAGGGGAATCCTATGGCTACACCTTC
CDR3aa: CASSPSGESYGYTF

abundance: NA
d_gene: TRBD1
v_gene: TRBV28
j_gene: TRBJ1-5
CDR3nt: TGTGCCAGCAGTATTCCGGGACAGGGCAATCAGCCCCAGCATTTT
CDR3aa: CASSIPGQGNQPQHF

abundance: NA
d_gene: TRBD2
v_gene: TRBV5-1
j_gene: TRBJ2-2
CDR3nt: TGCGCCAGCAGCTTGTGGGGGGGACGGGCGACGAACACCGGGGAGCTGTTTTTT
CDR3aa: CASSLWGGRATNTGELFF

abundance: NA
d_gene: TRBD2
v_gene: TRBV28
j_gene: TRBJ2-7
CDR3nt: TGTGCCAGCAGCCTCGGGACTAGCGTTTACGAGCAGTACTTC
CDR3aa: CASSLGTSVYEQYF

abundance: NA
d_gene: TRBD2
v_gene: TRBV7-6
j_gene: TRBJ2-7
CDR3nt: TGTGCCAGCAGCCCACGGGGCGGGAGGGATCGGGAGCAGTACTTC
CDR3aa: CASSPRGGRDREQYF

abundance: NA
d_gene: TRBD2
v_gene: TRBV5-4
j_gene: TRBJ2-5
CDR3nt: TGTGCCAGCAGCCCCGGGGGGGCGTACCAAGAGACCCAGTACTTC
CDR3aa: CASSPGGAYQETQYF

abundance: NA
d_gene: NA
v_gene: TRBV15
j_gene: TRBJ1-1
CDR3nt: TGTGCCACCAGCCCCCTGGGCGGGGGGACTGAAGCTTTCTTT
CDR3aa: CATSPLGGGTEAFF

abundance: NA
d_gene: NA
v_gene: TRBV28
j_gene: TRBJ1-5
CDR3nt: TGTGCCAGCAGTCCCCCGGAGCGGAGCAATCAGCCCCAGCATTTT
CDR3aa: CASSPPERSNQPQHF

abundance: few
d_gene: NA
v_gene: TRBV30
j_gene: TRBJ2-2
CDR3nt: TGTGCCTCCAAAGAGGGGGTCTACACCGGGGAGCTGTTTTTT
CDR3aa: CASKEGVYTGELFF

abundance: NA
d_gene: NA
v_gene: TRBV7-9
j_gene: TRBJ1-1
CDR3nt: TGTGCCAGCAGCCTAGGGCCCCAGAACACTGAAGCTTTCTTT
CDR3aa: CASSLGPQNTEAFF